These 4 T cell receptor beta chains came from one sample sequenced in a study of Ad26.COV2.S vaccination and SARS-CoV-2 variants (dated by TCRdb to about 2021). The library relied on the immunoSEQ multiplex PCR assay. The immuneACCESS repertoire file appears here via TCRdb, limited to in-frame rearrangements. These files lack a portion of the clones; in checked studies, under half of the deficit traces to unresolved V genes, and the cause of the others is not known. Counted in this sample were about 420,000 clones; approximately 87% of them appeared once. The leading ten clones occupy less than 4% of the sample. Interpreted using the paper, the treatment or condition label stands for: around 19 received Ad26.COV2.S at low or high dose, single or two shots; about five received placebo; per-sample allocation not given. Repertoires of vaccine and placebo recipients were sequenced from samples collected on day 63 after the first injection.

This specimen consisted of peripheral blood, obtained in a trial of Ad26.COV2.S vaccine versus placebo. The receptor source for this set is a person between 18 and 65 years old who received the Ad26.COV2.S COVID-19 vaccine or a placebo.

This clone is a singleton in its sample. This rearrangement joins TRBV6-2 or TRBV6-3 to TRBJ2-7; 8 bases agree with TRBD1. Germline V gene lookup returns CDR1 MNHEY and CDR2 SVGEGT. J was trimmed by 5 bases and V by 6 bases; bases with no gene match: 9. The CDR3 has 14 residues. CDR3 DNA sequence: TGTGCCAGCAGCGAAATTGACAGGGGCGACGAGCAGTACTTC. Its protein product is CASSEIDRGDEQYF.

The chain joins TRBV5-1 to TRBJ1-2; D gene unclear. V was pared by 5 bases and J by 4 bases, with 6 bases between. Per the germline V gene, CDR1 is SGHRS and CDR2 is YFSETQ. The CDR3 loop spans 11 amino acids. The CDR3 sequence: CASRGSYGYTF. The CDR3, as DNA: TGCGCCAGCAGAGGTAGCTATGGCTACACCTTC.

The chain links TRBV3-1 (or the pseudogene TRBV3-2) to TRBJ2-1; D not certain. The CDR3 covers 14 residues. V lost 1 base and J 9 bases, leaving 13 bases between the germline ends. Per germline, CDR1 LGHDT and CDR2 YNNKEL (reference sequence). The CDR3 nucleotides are TGTGCCAGCAGCCAAGTGCCCAGGTGGAGTGAGCAGTTCTTC. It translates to CASSQVPRWSEQFF.

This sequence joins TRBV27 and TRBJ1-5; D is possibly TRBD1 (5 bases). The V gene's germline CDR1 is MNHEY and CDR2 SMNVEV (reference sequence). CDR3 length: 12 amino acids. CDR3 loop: CGSGGSGQPQHF. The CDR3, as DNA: TGTGGGTCCGGGGGGTCTGGACAGCCCCAGCATTTT.